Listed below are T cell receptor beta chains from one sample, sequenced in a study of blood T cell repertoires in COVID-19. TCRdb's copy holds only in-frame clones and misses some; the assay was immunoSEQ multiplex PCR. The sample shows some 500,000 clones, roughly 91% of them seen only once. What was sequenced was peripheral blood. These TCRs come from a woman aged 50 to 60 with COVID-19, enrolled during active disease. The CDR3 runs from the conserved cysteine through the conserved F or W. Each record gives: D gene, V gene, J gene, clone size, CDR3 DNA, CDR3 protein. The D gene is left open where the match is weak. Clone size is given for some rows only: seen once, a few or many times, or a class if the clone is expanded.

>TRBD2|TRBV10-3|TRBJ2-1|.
TGTGCCATCAGTGCCGAGACTAGCGGGGAAAATGAGCAGTTCTTC
CAISAETSGENEQFF
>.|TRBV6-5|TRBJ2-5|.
TGTGCCAGCAGCTCAGACAGGGCCGGGGGGACCCAGTACTTC
CASSSDRAGGTQYF
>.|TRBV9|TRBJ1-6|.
TGTGCCAGCAGCGTAAGCGATTCACCCCTCCACTTT
CASSVSDSPLHF
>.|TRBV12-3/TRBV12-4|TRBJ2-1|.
TGTGCCAGCACCGTCGCAGGGCATGAGCAGTTCTTC
CASTVAGHEQFF
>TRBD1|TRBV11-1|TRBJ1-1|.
TGTGCCACGCAGGGGGGAGGCGACACTGAAGCTTTCTTT
CATQGGGDTEAFF
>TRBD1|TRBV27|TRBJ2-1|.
TGTGCCAGCAGTTCGACCAGGGGGCGCGGATACAATGAGCAGTTCTTC
CASSSTRGRGYNEQFF
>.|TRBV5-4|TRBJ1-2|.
TGTGCCAGCAGCTTGCGGGCAGGGACTAACTATGGCTACACCTTC
CASSLRAGTNYGYTF
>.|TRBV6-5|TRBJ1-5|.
TGTGCCAGCAGTTTAATCAGGAATCAGCCCCAGCATTTT
CASSLIRNQPQHF
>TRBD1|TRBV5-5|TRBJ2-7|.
TGTGCCAGCAGCCCGACCGGGACAGGGGGCCTTTCCTACGAGCAATACTTC
CASSPTGTGGLSYEQYF
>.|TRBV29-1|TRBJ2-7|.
TGCAGCGTTGAAGTCAGAACCTACGAGCAGTACTTC
CSVEVRTYEQYF
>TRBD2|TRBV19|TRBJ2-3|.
TGTGCCAGTAGCGCTAACGGGGGGGCGGGTGATACGCAGTATTTT
CASSANGGAGDTQYF
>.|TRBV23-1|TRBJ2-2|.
TGCGCCAGCAATCGACCGGGCCCCGAGGGAACCGGGGAGCTGTTTTTT
CASNRPGPEGTGELFF
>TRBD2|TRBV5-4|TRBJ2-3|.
TGTGCCAGCAGCAAAAGCGGGGGAGGAGATACGCAGTATTTT
CASSKSGGGDTQYF
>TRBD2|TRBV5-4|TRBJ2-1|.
TGTGCCAGCAGCCACGGCAGCGGGGGGTGGAATGAGCAGTTCTTC
CASSHGSGGWNEQFF
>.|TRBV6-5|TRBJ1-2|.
TGTGCCGCGGGAAAGCAGGGAGGGGGCTATGGCTACACCTTC
CAAGKQGGGYGYTF
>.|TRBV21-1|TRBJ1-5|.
TGTGCCAGCAGCTTAGGGGAAACTCAGCCCCAGCATTTT
CASSLGETQPQHF
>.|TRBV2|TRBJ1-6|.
TGTGCCAGCCTAGGAGACTCCTATAATTCACCCCTCCACTTT
CASLGDSYNSPLHF
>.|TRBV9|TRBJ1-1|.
TGTGCCAGCAGCGTAGCTGGCAGGTTGAACACTGAAGCTTTCTTT
CASSVAGRLNTEAFF
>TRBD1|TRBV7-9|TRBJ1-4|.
TGTGCCAGCAGCCTCTTACTGGACAGGCTCGTTCGGAATGAAAAACTGTTTTTT
CASSLLLDRLVRNEKLFF
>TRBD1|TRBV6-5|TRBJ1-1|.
TGTGCCAGCGGGGACAGGGAAGCAACTGAAGCTTTCTTT
CASGDREATEAFF
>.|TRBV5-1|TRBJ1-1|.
TGCGCCAGCAGCACGGGACTTCTGGGGAACACTGAAGCTTTCTTT
CASSTGLLGNTEAFF
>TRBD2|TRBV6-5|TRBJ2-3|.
TGTGCCAGCAGTCAATTAGCGGGGGGAACAGATACGCAGTATTTT
CASSQLAGGTDTQYF
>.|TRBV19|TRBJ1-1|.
TGTGCCAGTAGTTTTTCAGGGGAGATGGGCACTGAAGCTTTCTTT
CASSFSGEMGTEAFF
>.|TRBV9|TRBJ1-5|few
TGTGCCAGCAGCGTCTCCGGAGGAAGCAATCAGCCCCAGCATTTT
CASSVSGGSNQPQHF
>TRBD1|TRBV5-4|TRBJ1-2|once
TGTGCCAGCAGCCTACAGGGGGCGGGCGGCTACACCTTC
CASSLQGAGGYTF
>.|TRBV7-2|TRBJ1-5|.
TGTGCCAGCAGCCCGACAGGCTATAGCAATCAGCCCCAGCATTTT
CASSPTGYSNQPQHF
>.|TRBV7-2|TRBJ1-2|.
TGTGCCAGCAGCCCAGGGCCCTTCGGGTACTATGGCTACACCTTC
CASSPGPFGYYGYTF